The T cell receptor beta chain under discussion was sequenced for a study of blood T cell repertoires in COVID-19. About the research overall: Whether acute or convalescent, the COVID-19 samples came from the United States, Italy and Spain. Sources were T cells, B-cell-depleted T cells, or PBMCs; the material itself was cDNA or gDNA.

In the study's own analysis: Reference gene primer amplification gave nucleated cell count estimates. Assay used: immunoSEQ multiplex PCR; TCRdb lists only in-frame clones, some missing. That table gives V, J and clone size, and the DNA gave D and trimming. The data show some 110,000 clones, with about 87% seen just once and approximately 15% held by the top ten. The germline V gene has CDR1 SNHLY and CDR2 FYNNEI. The CDR3 covers 15 residues. Trimming took 5 bases from V and 4 from J, leaving 15 bases between them. This chain links TRBV2 with TRBJ1-5, with D possibly matching TRBD1 (5 bases). The sample taken for sequencing was peripheral blood. The TCR originated in a man in his fifties with acute or convalescent COVID-19. The DNA for the CDR3 is TGTGCCAGCAGTTCCTCAGGGATGGGAAATCAGCCCCAGCATTTT. It codes for CASSSSGMGNQPQHF.